This TCR beta chain derives from a study of blood T cell repertoires in COVID-19. This table comes from immunoSEQ multiplex PCR, and its TCRdb copy is limited to in-frame clones, with some not included. This sample has some 150,000 clones, with 80% to 90% found just once. The table lists this clone with a few counts. The V end was cut by 4 bases, the J end by 0 bases, with 10 bases between. CDR1 and CDR2 (germline): SEHNR, FQNEAQ (reference sequence). CDR3 size: 14 residues. This clonotype was sampled from a human donor in a cohort sampled during active COVID-19. Sequencing was carried out using peripheral blood. This rearrangement joins TRBV7-9 to TRBJ2-7; TRBD2 is a possible D gene (5 bases). Here the CDR3 reads CASSSVGSSYEQYF. The DNA for the CDR3 is TGTGCCAGCAGCTCCGTTGGGAGCTCCTACGAGCAGTACTTC.